The rows below give T cell receptor beta chains drawn from one sample of a study of type 1 regulatory T cells. The antigens these receptors bind are not known. TCRdb reprocessed the reads via MiXCR and lists one record per CDR3 protein. Of 14,000 to 15,000 distinct CDR3 sequences in the sample, 12% to 15% were seen once. Sequencing used cultured T cells, either the whole culture or a sorted T cell fraction (not recorded which). These receptors originate from a human donor in good health. CDR3s include the opening cysteine and the closing phenylalanine or tryptophan. The D gene is left open where the match is weak. Rows give clone size only sometimes, using once, few, many, or a class for an expanded clone.

len	v_gene	abundance	j_gene	d_gene	CDR3nt	CDR3aa
13	TRBV18	many	TRBJ2-5	-	TGTGCCAGCTCCAGGAACACCGGGGAGACCCAGTACTTC	CASSRNTGETQYF
14	TRBV18	many	TRBJ2-3	-	TGTGCCAGCTCACCACCAAGCGCTACAGATACGCAGTATTTT	CASSPPSATDTQYF
13	TRBV6-5	many	TRBJ2-3	-	TGTGCCAGCATGAAGCCTAGCACAGATACGCAGTATTTT	CASMKPSTDTQYF
15	TRBV27	-	TRBJ2-1	TRBD2	TGTGCCAGCAGTTTACTGCCGGGAGGGACCTATGAGCAGTTCTTC	CASSLLPGGTYEQFF
16	TRBV5-1	-	TRBJ2-1	TRBD2	TGCGCCAGCAGCTTGGGACTAGCGGGAGGGCCTTTGGGGCAGTTCTTC	CASSLGLAGGPLGQFF
18	TRBV4-2	many	TRBJ2-2	TRBD1	TGTGCCAGCAGCCAAGCCGGGACAGGTCTTGGTCATACCGGGGAGCTGTTTTTT	CASSQAGTGLGHTGELFF
14	TRBV18	-	TRBJ1-2	-	TGTGCCAGCTCACCGAACGGGGCTCGGTATGGCCACACCTTC	CASSPNGARYGHTF
14	TRBV28	many	TRBJ1-1	-	TGTGCCAGCGGCTGGATCGGACAGAACACTGAAGCTTTCTTT	CASGWIGQNTEAFF
14	TRBV11-2	many	TRBJ2-7	-	TGTGCCAGCAGCTTCACCCAGGGCACCTACGAGCAGTACTTC	CASSFTQGTYEQYF
14	TRBV5-6	medium-sized	TRBJ1-6	-	TGTGCCAGCAGCTTGCGGCCAGCCAATTCACCCCTCCACTTT	CASSLRPANSPLHF
14	TRBV5-6	many	TRBJ2-2	-	TGTGCCAGCAGTCCTAAATTGGGGGCCGGGGAGCTGTTTTTT	CASSPKLGAGELFF
13	TRBV21-1	-	TRBJ1-2	-	TGTGCCATGTCAGGCCCGGGTTGGGATGGCTACACCTTC	CAMSGPGWDGYTF
13	TRBV12-3/TRBV12-4	many	TRBJ1-2	-	TGTGCCAGCAGTTTTCAGGCAGATGTGGGCTACACCTTC	CASSFQADVGYTF
14	TRBV28	many	TRBJ2-5	-	TGTGCCAGCAGTTTGATTGGGAAAGGAGAGACCCAGTACTTC	CASSLIGKGETQYF
16	TRBV7-3	many	TRBJ1-3	-	TGTGCCAGCAACCTGGGCGGGGATCTGGGGGGAAACACCATATATTTT	CASNLGGDLGGNTIYF
15	TRBV5-1	many	TRBJ2-5	-	TGCGCCAGCAGTTCACAACAGGGCCGACAAGAGACCCAGTACTTC	CASSSQQGRQETQYF
19	TRBV5-4	many	TRBJ2-3	TRBD2	TGTGCCAGCAGCTTGCCCGGACTAGCGGGAGCGGATGGCACAGATACGCAGTATTTT	CASSLPGLAGADGTDTQYF
12	TRBV15	-	TRBJ2-1	-	TGTGCCACCAGTCGAGGTAGAAATGAGCAGTTCTTC	CATSRGRNEQFF
16	TRBV5-1	many	TRBJ2-1	-	TGCGCCAGCAGCTTGGAATTAGGGGGGTCCTACAATGAGCAGTTCTTC	CASSLELGGSYNEQFF
10	TRBV30	many	TRBJ1-3	-	TGTGCCTGGGGAGAGAACACCATATATTTT	CAWGENTIYF
15	TRBV11-3	many	TRBJ2-1	TRBD2	TGTGCCAGCAGCCCAGGGGCAGCGGGGGTCAATGAGCAGTTCTTC	CASSPGAAGVNEQFF
15	TRBV28	many	TRBJ2-2	-	TGTGCCAGTTACCGATCGGCGGGGTTGTCCGGGGAGCTGTTTTTT	CASYRSAGLSGELFF
13	TRBV6-2/TRBV6-3	many	TRBJ2-2	TRBD2	TGTGCCAGCAGGACTAGCGTCACCGGGGAGCTGTTTTTT	CASRTSVTGELFF
19	TRBV27	-	TRBJ2-6	TRBD2	TGTGCCAGCAGTCCCGGGACTAGCGGGTCCCGCTCTGGGGCCAACGTCCTGACTTTC	CASSPGTSGSRSGANVLTF
13	TRBV12-3/TRBV12-4	many	TRBJ1-1	-	TGTGCCAGCAGTTTTCAGGGTAGGTCTGAAGCTTTCTTT	CASSFQGRSEAFF
12	TRBV10-3	-	TRBJ2-1	-	TGTGCCATCAGTGAAAAGAAGCTTGAGCAGTTCTTC	CAISEKKLEQFF
16	TRBV6-2/TRBV6-3	many	TRBJ1-2	-	TGTGCCAGCAGAGGGACGGGTGACACTCCACTCCATGGCTACACCTTC	CASRGTGDTPLHGYTF
15	TRBV4-2	many	TRBJ1-1	-	TGTGCCAGCAGCCATGTTATGGGAGCCAACACTGAAGCTTTCTTT	CASSHVMGANTEAFF
15	TRBV5-1	-	TRBJ1-1	-	TGTGCCAGCAGCTTGTTAGGTTCGTCGAACACTGAAGCTTTCTTT	CASSLLGSSNTEAFF
13	TRBV29-1	-	TRBJ2-3	-	TGCAGCGTTGAGGGGGGAGGCACAGATACGCAGTATTTT	CSVEGGGTDTQYF
16	TRBV5-1	many	TRBJ2-3	TRBD2	TGCGCCAGCAGCTCAGGGACTAGCGGGTCCACAGATACGCAGTATTTT	CASSSGTSGSTDTQYF
17	TRBV5-1	-	TRBJ2-3	-	TGCGCCAGCAGCTTGGGTCGGGTCGGGAGAACGGCAGATACGCAGTATTTT	CASSLGRVGRTADTQYF
15	TRBV24-1	many	TRBJ2-5	-	TGTGCCACCAGTGATCCCCGGGGCGCATCGGAGACCCAGTACTTC	CATSDPRGASETQYF
15	TRBV5-1	many	TRBJ2-1	TRBD1	TGCGCCAGCAGCTCGGGACAGGGGATCTACAATGAGCAGTTCTTC	CASSSGQGIYNEQFF
14	TRBV20-1	-	TRBJ2-7	TRBD2	TGCAGTGCCCATCTAGCGGGAGGTATTTACGAGCAGTACTTC	CSAHLAGGIYEQYF
16	TRBV27	many	TRBJ2-2	-	TGTGCCAGCAGTTCCGCAGGGGGGCCGAACACCGGGGAGCTGTTTTTT	CASSSAGGPNTGELFF
15	TRBV3-1	-	TRBJ1-1	TRBD1	TGTGCCAGCACGCACGCGGGGACAGACAACACTGAAGCTTTCTTT	CASTHAGTDNTEAFF
17	TRBV18	few	TRBJ1-3	-	TGTGCCAGCTCACCGTTTATACATACTTTCTCTGGAAACACCATATATTTT	CASSPFIHTFSGNTIYF
14	TRBV5-1	few	TRBJ2-1	-	TGCGCCAGCTCTGAGGCGGTATCCTACAATGAGCAGTTCTTC	CASSEAVSYNEQFF
13	TRBV6-1	many	TRBJ2-7	-	TGTGCCGGACGGGGGACGTCGACCTACGAGCAGTACTTC	CAGRGTSTYEQYF
15	TRBV5-1	few	TRBJ2-3	TRBD2	TGCGCCAGCAGTCGCTCGGGAGGTAGCACAGATACGCAGTATTTT	CASSRSGGSTDTQYF
15	TRBV5-1	few	TRBJ2-2	TRBD1	TGCGCCAGCAGCTTCCAGGGGGTAGGGACCGGGGAGCTGTTTTTT	CASSFQGVGTGELFF
12	TRBV28	medium-sized	TRBJ2-7	-	TGTGCAAGCCGGGGTCCCGGGTCCGAGCAGTACTTC	CASRGPGSEQYF
14	TRBV20-1	many	TRBJ2-3	TRBD2	TGCAGTGCTAGCCTAGCGGGGCCCACAGATACGCAGTATTTT	CSASLAGPTDTQYF
16	TRBV10-3	few	TRBJ2-3	-	TGTGCCATCAGTAAATTAGCGGATACTAGCACAGATACGCAGTATTTT	CAISKLADTSTDTQYF
13	TRBV18	few	TRBJ2-2	-	TGTGCCAGCCGTTTCGGGGACACCGGGGAGCTGTTTTTT	CASRFGDTGELFF
14	TRBV12-3/TRBV12-4	-	TRBJ2-7	TRBD1	TGTGCCAGCAGTTTTGGACAGGGGGCCGACGAGCAGTACTTC	CASSFGQGADEQYF
14	TRBV5-1	many	TRBJ1-5	-	TGCGCCAGCAGCTTGTCAGGAGGCGGTCAGCCCCAGCATTTT	CASSLSGGGQPQHF
17	TRBV19	-	TRBJ2-6	-	TGTGCCAGTAGTAGGGGGGGCGATCTCTCTGGGGCCAACGTCCTGACTTTC	CASSRGGDLSGANVLTF
13	TRBV3-1	many	TRBJ2-1	TRBD2	TGTGCCAGCAGCCAACTAGCGGGAGATGAGCAGTTCTTC	CASSQLAGDEQFF
14	TRBV11-3	medium-sized	TRBJ2-2	-	TGTGCCAGCAGCCCCGGGAGAGGCACCGGGGAGCTGTTTTTT	CASSPGRGTGELFF
13	TRBV29-1	many	TRBJ2-2	-	TGCAGCGTTGGTACTAGATACACCGGGGAGCTGTTTTTT	CSVGTRYTGELFF
10	TRBV6-6	many	TRBJ2-3	-	TGTGCCACCGCTTTAGATACGCAGTATTTT	CATALDTQYF
15	TRBV20-1	-	TRBJ1-5	TRBD1	TGCAGTGCTAGTCCGGGACAGGGGGTTTGGCAGCCCCAGCATTTT	CSASPGQGVWQPQHF
15	TRBV14	many	TRBJ1-1	-	TGTGCCAGCAGCCAAGTCGGATCAGTGAACACTGAAGCTTTCTTT	CASSQVGSVNTEAFF
18	TRBV7-9	-	TRBJ2-6	-	TGTGCCAGCAGCTTAGCTGGTTTGGATATCTCTGGGGCCAACGTCCTGACTTTC	CASSLAGLDISGANVLTF
15	TRBV4-2	-	TRBJ2-7	TRBD2	TGTGCCAGCAGCCAATCCCCGGCGGGAGCGGACGAGCAGTACTTC	CASSQSPAGADEQYF